The clone carrying this T cell receptor beta chain was seen ten or more times. Its antigen is undetermined. The sample's time point: newly diagnosed GD, antithyroid drugs for less than 3 months. The TCR library was made from RNA that had been extracted from PBMCs in TRIzol. Germline values: CDR1 SEHNR, CDR2 FQNEAQ (reference sequence). This CDR3 has 16 amino acids. The V end lost 1 base, the J end lost 0 bases, and 10 bases lay between the germline ends. The source of the sample is a study of regulatory T cells in long-lasting Graves disease. Findings and caveats of the study: Among the persistent patients, 2,741 public clonotypes were shared, more than the approximately 1,000 shared among new patients.

To make TCR beta libraries, researchers used iRepertoire HTBI primers and Arm-PCR of CDR3 regions. TCRdb processed the multiplex PCR reads anew with MiXCR; each CDR3 protein has one entry. The repertoire holds some 600,000 distinct CDR3 sequences, approximately 16% seen once, with about 11% in the top ten. This sample was shared with a second study, whose subject was T cells in Graves' hyperthyroidism and ophthalmopathy. That report adds: Blood also carried most thyroid clonotypes expanded above 0.001.

V and J are TRBV7-9 and TRBJ1-3, with no clear D. The TCR originated in a man between 18 and 29 years old with Graves disease. The source was peripheral blood mononuclear cells (PBMCs), collected at new diagnosis, from a patient treated with antithyroid drugs. The DNA for the CDR3 is TGTGCCAGCAGCTTAGGCCGGGGAAGCTCTGGAAACACCATATATTTT. This translates into CASSLGRGSSGNTIYF.